The 20 T cell receptor beta chains listed next were all sequenced from one sample in a study of T cells in Graves' hyperthyroidism and ophthalmopathy. Researchers amplified the TCR beta CDR3 regions from RNA transcripts. First-round RT-PCR with HTBI primers amplified the TCR CDR3 region. MiXCR, run by TCRdb on the multiplex PCR reads, gives a single entry per CDR3 protein. Of about 640,000 distinct CDR3 sequences listed, less than 25% were seen once; the top ten hold 30% to 40%. The sample consisted of blood. The receptor source for this set is a man aged 30 to 45 with Graves' ophthalmopathy.

This clonotype was observed many times. DNA of the CDR3: TGCGCCAGCAGTGGGGCAGGGGACTCTAGAGATGGCTACACCTTC. Translating gives CASSGAGDSRDGYTF. This rearrangement joins TRBV5-1 to TRBJ1-2, with D possibly being TRBD1 (6 bases). The germline CDR1 and CDR2 sequences are SGHRS and YFSETQ. The V gene lost 5 bases and the J gene lost 6 bases, with 20 bases spanning the gap. The CDR3 has 15 amino acids.

The sample holds many counts of this clonotype. The chain combines TRBV28 with TRBJ2-1; D unclear. Per germline, CDR1 MDHEN and CDR2 SYDVKM. The CDR3 has 12 amino acids. V lost 1 base to trimming and J lost 7 bases, with 5 bases between them. CDR3 amino acids: CASSLFKNEQFF. CDR3 DNA sequence: TGTGCCAGCAGTTTATTTAAGAATGAGCAGTTCTTC.

This clonotype was seen a handful of times. The chain combines TRBV12-3 or TRBV12-4 with TRBJ1-6, with 7 bases identical to TRBD1. The CDR3 extends over 15 amino acids. Trimming took 4 bases from V and 8 from J; bases not matched to a gene: 8. The CDR3: CASSSRQGSDSPLHF. The CDR3 region has the DNA TGTGCCAGCAGTTCCCGACAGGGATCGGATTCACCCCTCCACTTT.

This clonotype was detected ten times or more. This chain connects TRBV24-1 to TRBJ2-3; unclear D gene. The V and J ends lost 5 bases and 0 bases respectively, with 5 bases between them. In germline, CDR1 is KGHDR, CDR2 SFDVKD. CDR3 length: 13 amino acids. The CDR3 nucleotides are TGTGCCACCAGTGCAAGGAGCACAGATACGCAGTATTTT. Amino acids: CATSARSTDTQYF.

This chain uses TRBV3-1 with TRBJ2-6, with D possibly TRBD1 on 6 matching bases. The CDR3 has 17 amino acids. Germline lookup yields CDR1 LGHDT and CDR2 YNNKEL (reference sequence). The ends were cut back, 4 bases at V and 0 bases at J, with 13 bases in the middle. CDR3 loop: CASSRSRGASGANVLTF. CDR3 coding DNA: TGTGCCAGCAGCCGAAGCAGGGGAGCCTCTGGGGCCAACGTCCTGACTTTC.

This clonotype was counted many times. V is TRBV11-2 and J is TRBJ2-7, with D perhaps being TRBD1 or TRBD2 (6 bases each). V shed 5 bases and J shed 5 bases, with 19 bases lying between them. Germline values: CDR1 SGHAT, CDR2 FQNNGV. The CDR3 extends over 15 amino acids. The DNA for the CDR3 is TGTGCCAGCAGCACCATTCGGGGGCGGGCGGACGAGCAGTACTTC. Residues: CASSTIRGRADEQYF.

This clonotype was seen many times. V is TRBV28 and J is TRBJ1-1; the D is unclear. Looked up from germline, CDR1 is MDHEN and CDR2 is SYDVKM. V lost 2 bases and J lost 10, with 8 bases in between. This CDR3 contains 11 residues. The CDR3 DNA follows: TGTGCCAGCAGTTTAGGCACTCGAGCTTTCTTT. It specifies CASSLGTRAFF.

This clonotype was detected only a few times. The chain links TRBV18 to TRBJ1-2; D perhaps matches TRBD1 (5 bases). The CDR3 contains 13 residues. Germline CDR1 reads KGHSH; CDR2 reads LQKENI. The V end was cut by 0 bases, the J end by 12 bases, with 14 bases between. CDR3: CASSPPGQGGHTF. The CDR3 nucleotides read TGTGCCAGCTCACCACCGGGGCAGGGAGGCCACACCTTC. Drawing the rest from reference TRBV18 and TRBJ1-2, the complete variable domain is NAGVMQNPRHLVRRRGQEARLRCSPMKGHSHVYWYRQLPEEGLKFMVYLQKENIIDESGMPKERFSAEFPKEGPSILRIQQVVRGDSAAYFCASSPPGQGGHTFGSGTRLTVV.

A remark on this clonotype: A much larger clone differs from this one at a single base, so this may be a read error. V and J are TRBV28 and TRBJ2-7; 7 bases are a match to TRBD1. This CDR3 has 13 amino acids. Germline loops: CDR1 MDHEN, CDR2 SYDVKM. The CDR3 DNA sequence: TGTGCCAGCTGTAGACAGGGCAAGTACGAGCAGTGCTTC. It translates to CASCRQGKYEQCF.

In its sample, this clonotype was seen many times. This chain uses TRBV20-1 with TRBJ1-1; TRBD1 is a possible D gene (5 bases). CDR3 length equals 13 residues. V was pared by 3 bases and J by 1 base, with 9 bases between. The germline gives CDR1 DFQATT, CDR2 SNEGSKA (reference sequence). The CDR3 DNA follows: TGCAGTGCTAGGTCGACAGCGAACACTGAAGCTTTCTTT. It specifies CSARSTANTEAFF.

This clonotype occurred a few times. The chain is built from TRBV7-9 and TRBJ2-7; a possible D gene is TRBD1 (5 bases). V was pared by 5 bases and J by 3 bases, with 11 bases between. Looked up from germline, CDR1 is SEHNR and CDR2 is FQNEAQ (reference sequence). This CDR3 spans 13 amino acids. The CDR3 spells CASSRQNYYEQYF. The CDR3 DNA is TGTGCCAGCAGCAGACAGAATTACTACGAGCAGTACTTC.

The chain joins TRBV15 to TRBJ1-1; D is ambiguous. The ends were cut back, 6 bases at V and 4 bases at J, with 15 bases in the middle. The CDR3 sequence is 14 residues long. Germline V gives CDR1 LNHNV, CDR2 YYDKDF (reference sequence). In DNA form, the CDR3 reads TGTGCCACCAGTTCCCCGAGTGCGGCCACTGAAGCTTTCTTT. Amino acid sequence: CATSSPSAATEAFF. Full variable domain (missing parts from reference TRBV15 and TRBJ1-1): DAMVIQNPRYQVTQFGKPVTLSCSQTLNHNVMYWYQQKSSQAPKLLFHYYDKDFNNEADTPDNFQSRRPNTSFCFLDIRSPGLGDTAMYLCATSSPSAATEAFFGQGTRLTVV.

In its sample, this clonotype was seen many times. The chain links TRBV6-1 to TRBJ2-1; D is unclear. The CDR3 consists of 13 residues. Trimming shortened V by 4 bases and J by 0 bases, and 4 bases separated the two germline ends. The germline gives CDR1 MNHNS, CDR2 SASEGT. The CDR3 coding sequence is TGTGCCAGCAGTGCCAACTCCTACAATGAGCAGTTCTTC. It is translated as CASSANSYNEQFF.

The V and J genes are TRBV5-6 and TRBJ2-5; D is perhaps TRBD2 (5 bases). The V end was cut by 1 base, the J end by 5 bases, with 12 bases between. CDR3 size: 14 residues. In germline, CDR1 is SGHDT, CDR2 YYEEEE. This chain's CDR3 is CASSLYTAGETQYF. In DNA, the CDR3 is TGTGCCAGCAGCTTGTATACTGCGGGCGAGACCCAGTACTTC.

In this sample, this clonotype turned up many times. The gene calls are TRBV5-1 and TRBJ2-7, with TRBD2 matching 8 bases. CDR3 size: 14 residues. CDR1 SGHRS and CDR2 YFSETQ come from the germline V gene. The trim removed 4 bases at V and 1 base at J, leaving 4 bases unmatched. This CDR3 reads CASSNGRGSYEQYF. CDR3 sequence (DNA): TGCGCCAGCAGCAACGGGAGGGGATCCTACGAGCAGTACTTC. Together with reference TRBV5-1 and TRBJ2-7, the CDR3 gives the full variable domain: KAGVTQTPRYLIKTRGQQVTLSCSPISGHRSVSWYQQTPGQGLQFLFEYFSETQRNKGNFPGRFSGRQFSNSRSEMNVSTLELGDSALYLCASSNGRGSYEQYFGPGTRLTVT.

The chain joins TRBV6-2 or TRBV6-3 to TRBJ2-4; D assignment may be TRBD1 or TRBD2 (5 bases each). This CDR3 is 13 amino acids long. Germline CDR1 is MNHEY and CDR2 is SVGEGT. Trimming stripped 6 bases from V and 8 bases from J, with 14 bases between. CDR3 sequence: CASSRQRGDIQYF. Written as DNA, the CDR3 is TGTGCCAGCAGCAGACAGAGAGGGGACATTCAGTACTTC.

This clonotype was observed a single time. This rearrangement joins TRBV28 to TRBJ2-3, with TRBD1 as a possible D gene (6 bases). Germline assignment: CDR1 MDHEN and CDR2 SYDVKM. V was pared by 5 bases and J by 4 bases, with 13 bases between. This CDR3 region has 14 residues. CDR3 in DNA: TGTGCCAGCAGTGCCGACACAGGGCCAGATACGCAGTATTTT. This sequence encodes CASSADTGPDTQYF.

The CDR3 nucleotides are TGTGCCAGCAGCCCCAGCGGGAGGGACTCCTACGAGCAGTACTTC. As protein: CASSPSGRDSYEQYF. This chain uses TRBV28 with TRBJ2-7; 10 positions match TRBD2. V shed 6 bases, J shed 0 bases, and the junction held 5 bases outside the gene matches. CDR3 length: 15 residues. The germline V gene encodes CDR1 MDHEN and CDR2 SYDVKM.

This clonotype was picked up a small number of times. V usage is TRBV20-1 and J usage is TRBJ2-7; D is unresolved. Germline CDR1 and CDR2: DFQATT and SNEGSKA (reference sequence). The CDR3 is 14 residues long. Trimming left V 0 bases short and J 0 bases short, with 9 bases between. This CDR3 reads CSARDPGSSYEQYF. CDR3 coding DNA: TGCAGTGCTAGAGATCCGGGCAGCTCCTACGAGCAGTACTTC.

This chain uses TRBV6-5 with TRBJ2-4; D is tentatively TRBD1 or TRBD2 (5 bases each). CDR1 and CDR2 (germline): MNHEY, SVGAGI. With 0 bases removed from V and 2 bases from J, the gap between germline ends came to 8 bases. The CDR3 extends over 15 amino acids. CDR3 protein: CASSYSPGPKNIQYF. The CDR3 coding sequence is TGTGCCAGCAGTTACTCCCCGGGGCCCAAAAACATTCAGTACTTC.